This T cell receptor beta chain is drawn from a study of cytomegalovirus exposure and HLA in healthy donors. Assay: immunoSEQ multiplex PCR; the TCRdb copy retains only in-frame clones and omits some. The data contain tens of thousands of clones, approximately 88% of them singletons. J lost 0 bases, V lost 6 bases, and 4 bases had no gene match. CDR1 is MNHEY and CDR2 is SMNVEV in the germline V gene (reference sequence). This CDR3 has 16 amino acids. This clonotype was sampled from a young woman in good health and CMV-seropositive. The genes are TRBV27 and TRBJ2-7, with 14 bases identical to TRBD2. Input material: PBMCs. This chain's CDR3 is CASSSGTSGSSYEQYF. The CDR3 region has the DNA TGTGCCAGCAGCTCCGGGACTAGCGGGAGCTCCTACGAGCAGTACTTC.